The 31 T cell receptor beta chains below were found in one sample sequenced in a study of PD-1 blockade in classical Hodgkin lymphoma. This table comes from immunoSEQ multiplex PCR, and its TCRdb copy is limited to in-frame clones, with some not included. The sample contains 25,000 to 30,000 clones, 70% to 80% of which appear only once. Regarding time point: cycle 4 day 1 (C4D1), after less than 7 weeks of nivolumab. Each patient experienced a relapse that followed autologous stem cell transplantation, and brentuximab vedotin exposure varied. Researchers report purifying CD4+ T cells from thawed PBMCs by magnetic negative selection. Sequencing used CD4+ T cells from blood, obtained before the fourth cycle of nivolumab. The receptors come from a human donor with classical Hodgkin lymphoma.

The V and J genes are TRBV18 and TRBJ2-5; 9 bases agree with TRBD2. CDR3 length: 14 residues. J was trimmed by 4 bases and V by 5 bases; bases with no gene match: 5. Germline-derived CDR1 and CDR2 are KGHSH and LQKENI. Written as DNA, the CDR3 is TGTGCCAGCTCAATAAAAGCGGGGGGAGAGACCCAGTACTTC. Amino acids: CASSIKAGGETQYF.

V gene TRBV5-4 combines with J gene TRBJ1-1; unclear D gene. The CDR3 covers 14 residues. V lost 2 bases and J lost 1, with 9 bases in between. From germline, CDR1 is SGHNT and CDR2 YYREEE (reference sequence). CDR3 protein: CASSLGSANTEAFF. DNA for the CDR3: TGTGCCAGCAGCTTAGGATCAGCGAACACTGAAGCTTTCTTT.

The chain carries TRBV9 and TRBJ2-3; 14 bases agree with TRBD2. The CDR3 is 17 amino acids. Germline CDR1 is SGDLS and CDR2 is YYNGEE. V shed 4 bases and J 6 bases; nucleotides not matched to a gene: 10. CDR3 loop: CASSFLPGTSGSDTQYF. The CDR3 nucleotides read TGTGCCAGCAGCTTCCTACCCGGGACTAGCGGGAGCGATACGCAGTATTTT.

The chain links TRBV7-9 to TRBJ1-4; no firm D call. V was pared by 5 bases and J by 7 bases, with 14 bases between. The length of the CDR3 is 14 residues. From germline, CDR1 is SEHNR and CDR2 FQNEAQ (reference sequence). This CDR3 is CASSPTLTAEKLFF. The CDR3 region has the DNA TGTGCCAGCAGCCCTACACTCACGGCTGAAAAACTGTTTTTT.

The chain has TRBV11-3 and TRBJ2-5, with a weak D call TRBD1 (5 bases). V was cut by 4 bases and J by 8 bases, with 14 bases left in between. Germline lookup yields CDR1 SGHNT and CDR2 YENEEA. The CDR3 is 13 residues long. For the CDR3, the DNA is TGTGCCAGCAGCTCCCAGGGTGGCCGTACCCAGTACTTC. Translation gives CASSSQGGRTQYF.

This chain's CDR3 is CASSFFRNRPTDTQYF. In nucleotides, the CDR3 is TGTGCCAGCAGCTTTTTCAGGAACAGGCCCACAGATACGCAGTATTTT. V is TRBV7-2 and J is TRBJ2-3; possibly TRBD1 for D (5 bases). Germline CDR1 SGHTA, CDR2 FQGNSA. The CDR3 consists of 16 residues. Trimming removed 3 bases from V and 2 bases from J, with 15 bases in between.

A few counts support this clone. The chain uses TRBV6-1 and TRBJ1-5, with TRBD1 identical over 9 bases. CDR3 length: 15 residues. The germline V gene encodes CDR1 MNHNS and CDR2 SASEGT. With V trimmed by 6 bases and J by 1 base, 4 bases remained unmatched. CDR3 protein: CASRPGQGSNQPQHF. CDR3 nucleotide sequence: TGTGCCAGCAGACCAGGACAGGGGAGCAATCAGCCCCAGCATTTT.

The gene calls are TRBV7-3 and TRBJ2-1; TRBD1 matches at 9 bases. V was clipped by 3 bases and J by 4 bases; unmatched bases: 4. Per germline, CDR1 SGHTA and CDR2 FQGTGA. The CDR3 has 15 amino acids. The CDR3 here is CASSFLGTGYNEQFF. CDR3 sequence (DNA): TGTGCCAGCAGCTTCCTCGGGACAGGGTACAATGAGCAGTTCTTC.

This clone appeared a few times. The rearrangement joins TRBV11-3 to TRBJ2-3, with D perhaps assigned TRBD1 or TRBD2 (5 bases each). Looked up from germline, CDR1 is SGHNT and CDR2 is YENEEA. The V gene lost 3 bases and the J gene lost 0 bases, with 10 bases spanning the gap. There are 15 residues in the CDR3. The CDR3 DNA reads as TGTGCCAGCAGCTTGGGGGTCGGTAGCACAGATACGCAGTATTTT. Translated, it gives CASSLGVGSTDTQYF.

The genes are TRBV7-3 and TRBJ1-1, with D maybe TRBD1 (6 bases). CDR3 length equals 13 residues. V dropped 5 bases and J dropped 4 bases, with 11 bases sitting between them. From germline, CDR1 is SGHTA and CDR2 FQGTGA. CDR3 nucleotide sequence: TGTGCCAGCAGCCGTACAGGGACCACTGAAGCTTTCTTT. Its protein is CASSRTGTTEAFF.

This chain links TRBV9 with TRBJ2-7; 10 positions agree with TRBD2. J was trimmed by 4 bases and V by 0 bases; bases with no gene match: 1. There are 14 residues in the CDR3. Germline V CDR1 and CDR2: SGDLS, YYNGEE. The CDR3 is CASSVGTSGYEQYF. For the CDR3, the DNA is TGTGCCAGCAGCGTAGGGACTAGCGGTTACGAGCAGTACTTC.

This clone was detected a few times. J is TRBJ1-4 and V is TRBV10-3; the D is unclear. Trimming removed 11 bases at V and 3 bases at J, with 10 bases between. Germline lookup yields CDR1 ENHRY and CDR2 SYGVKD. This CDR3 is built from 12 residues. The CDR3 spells CAASSPNEKLFF. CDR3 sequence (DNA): TGTGCCGCCTCCAGCCCTAATGAAAAACTGTTTTTT.

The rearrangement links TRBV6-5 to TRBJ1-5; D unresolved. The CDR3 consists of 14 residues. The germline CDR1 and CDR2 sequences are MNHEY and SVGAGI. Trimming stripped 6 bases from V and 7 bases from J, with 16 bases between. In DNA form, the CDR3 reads TGTGCCAGCAGCCGTGGAGAGAGCGGCCAGCCCCAGCATTTT. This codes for CASSRGESGQPQHF.

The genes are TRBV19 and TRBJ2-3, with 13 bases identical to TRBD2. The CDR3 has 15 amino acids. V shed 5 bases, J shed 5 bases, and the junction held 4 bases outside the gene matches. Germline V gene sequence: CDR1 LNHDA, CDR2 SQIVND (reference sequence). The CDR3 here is CASSAGLAGVDTQYF. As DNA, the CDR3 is TGTGCCAGTAGTGCCGGACTAGCGGGAGTAGATACGCAGTATTTT.

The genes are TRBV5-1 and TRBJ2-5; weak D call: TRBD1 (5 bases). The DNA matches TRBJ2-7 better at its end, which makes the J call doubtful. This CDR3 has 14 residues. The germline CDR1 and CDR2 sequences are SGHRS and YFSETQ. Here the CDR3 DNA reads TGCGCCAGCAGCTTGGCGGACACCTCTGGCGAGCAGTACTTC. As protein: CASSLADTSGEQYF.

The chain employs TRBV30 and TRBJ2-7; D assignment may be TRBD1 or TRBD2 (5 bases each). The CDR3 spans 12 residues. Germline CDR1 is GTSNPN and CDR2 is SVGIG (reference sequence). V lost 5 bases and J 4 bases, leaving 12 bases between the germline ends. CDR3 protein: CAWQGREYEQYF. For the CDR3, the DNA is TGTGCCTGGCAGGGACGGGAATACGAGCAGTACTTC.

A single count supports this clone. The CDR3 region is CASSRQGGSTDTQYF. CDR3 sequence (DNA): TGTGCCAGCAGCCGACAGGGAGGGAGCACAGATACGCAGTATTTT. The genes are TRBV2 and TRBJ2-3; perhaps D is TRBD1 or TRBD2 (7 bases each). The CDR3 is 15 residues long. The V gene's germline CDR1 is SNHLY and CDR2 FYNNEI. V was pared by 6 bases and J by 0 bases, with 13 bases between. Drawing the rest from reference TRBV2 and TRBJ2-3, the complete variable domain is EPEVTQTPSHQVTQMGQEVILRCVPISNHLYFYWYRQILGQKVEFLVSFYNNEISEKSEIFDDQFSVERPDGSNFTLKIRSTKLEDSAMYFCASSRQGGSTDTQYFGPGTRLTVL.

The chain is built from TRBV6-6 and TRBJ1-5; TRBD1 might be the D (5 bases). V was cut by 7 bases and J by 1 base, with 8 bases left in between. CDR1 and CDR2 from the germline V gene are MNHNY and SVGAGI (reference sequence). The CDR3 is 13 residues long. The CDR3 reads CASNRQSNQPQHF. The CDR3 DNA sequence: TGTGCCAGCAATCGACAGAGCAATCAGCCCCAGCATTTT.

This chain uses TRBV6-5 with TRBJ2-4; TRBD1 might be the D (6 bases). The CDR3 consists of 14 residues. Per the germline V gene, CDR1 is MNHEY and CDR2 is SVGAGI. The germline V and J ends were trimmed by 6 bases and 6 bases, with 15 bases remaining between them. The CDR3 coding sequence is TGTGCCAGCAGACCAGGGGTGGTACGAAACATTCAGTACTTC. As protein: CASRPGVVRNIQYF.

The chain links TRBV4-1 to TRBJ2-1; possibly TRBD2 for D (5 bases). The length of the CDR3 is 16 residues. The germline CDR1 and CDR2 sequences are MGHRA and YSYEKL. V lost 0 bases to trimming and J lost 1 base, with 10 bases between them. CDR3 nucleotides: TGCGCCAGCAGCCAAGATCGGGGTGGGTCCTACAATGAGCAGTTCTTC. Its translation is CASSQDRGGSYNEQFF.

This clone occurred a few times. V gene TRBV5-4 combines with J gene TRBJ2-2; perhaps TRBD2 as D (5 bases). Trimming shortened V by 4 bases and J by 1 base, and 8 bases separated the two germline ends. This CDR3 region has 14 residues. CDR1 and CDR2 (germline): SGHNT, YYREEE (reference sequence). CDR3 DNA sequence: TGTGCCAGCAGCCTAGGACTGAACACCGGGGAGCTGTTTTTT. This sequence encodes CASSLGLNTGELFF.

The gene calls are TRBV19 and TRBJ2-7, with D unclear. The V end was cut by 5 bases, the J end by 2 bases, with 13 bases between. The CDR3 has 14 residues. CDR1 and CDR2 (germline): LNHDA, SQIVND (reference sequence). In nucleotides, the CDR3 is TGTGCCAGTAGTGCCCTGGGGTTTACCTACGAGCAGTACTTC. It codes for CASSALGFTYEQYF.

In DNA, the CDR3 is TGTGCCAGCAGCCAAACCGGGACTAGATTAGATACGCAGTATTTT. Protein product: CASSQTGTRLDTQYF. The gene calls are TRBV7-3 and TRBJ2-3; 8 bases align to TRBD2. This CDR3 region has 15 residues. In germline, CDR1 is SGHTA, CDR2 FQGTGA. V lost 5 bases to trimming and J lost 5 bases; unmatched junction nucleotides: 9.

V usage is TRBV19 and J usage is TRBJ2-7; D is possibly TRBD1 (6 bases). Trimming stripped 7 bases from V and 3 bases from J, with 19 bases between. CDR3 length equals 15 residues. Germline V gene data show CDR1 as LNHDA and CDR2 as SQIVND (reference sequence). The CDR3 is CASIGASGHGYEQYF. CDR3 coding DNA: TGTGCCAGTATTGGGGCTTCGGGACACGGCTACGAGCAGTACTTC.

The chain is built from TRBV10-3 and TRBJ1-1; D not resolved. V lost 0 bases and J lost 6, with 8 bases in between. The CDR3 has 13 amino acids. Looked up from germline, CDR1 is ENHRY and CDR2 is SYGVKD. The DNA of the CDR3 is TGTGCCATCAGTGAGTCGGGCAGCGCTGAAGCTTTCTTT. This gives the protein CAISESGSAEAFF.

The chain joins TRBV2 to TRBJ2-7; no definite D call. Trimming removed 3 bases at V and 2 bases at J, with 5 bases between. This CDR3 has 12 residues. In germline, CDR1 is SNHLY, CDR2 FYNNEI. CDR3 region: CASSEQAYEQYF. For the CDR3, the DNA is TGTGCCAGCAGTGAGCAAGCCTACGAGCAGTACTTC.

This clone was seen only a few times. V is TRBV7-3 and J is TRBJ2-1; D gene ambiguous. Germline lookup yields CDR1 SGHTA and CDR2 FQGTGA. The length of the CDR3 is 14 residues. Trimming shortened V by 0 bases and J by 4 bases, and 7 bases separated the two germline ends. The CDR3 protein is CASSLTSSYNEQFF. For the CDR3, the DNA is TGTGCCAGCAGCTTAACGTCCTCGTACAATGAGCAGTTCTTC.

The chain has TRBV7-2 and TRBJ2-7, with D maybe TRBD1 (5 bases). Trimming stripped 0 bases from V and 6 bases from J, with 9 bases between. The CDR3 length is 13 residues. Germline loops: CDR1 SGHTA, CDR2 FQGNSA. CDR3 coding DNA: TGTGCCAGCAGCTTAGCAGGGGCCCCCGAGCAGTACTTC. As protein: CASSLAGAPEQYF. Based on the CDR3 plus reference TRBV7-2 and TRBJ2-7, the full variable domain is GAGVSQSPSNKVTEKGKDVELRCDPISGHTALYWYRQSLGQGLEFLIYFQGNSAPDKSGLPSDRFSAERTGGSVSTLTIQRTQQEDSAVYLCASSLAGAPEQYFGPGTRLTVT.

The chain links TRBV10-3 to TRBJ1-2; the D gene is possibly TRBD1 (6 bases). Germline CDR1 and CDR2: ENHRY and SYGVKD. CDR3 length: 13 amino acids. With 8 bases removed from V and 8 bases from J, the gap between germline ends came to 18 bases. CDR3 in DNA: TGTGCCATCTCACACAGGGATTCGGGAGGCTACACCTTC. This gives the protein CAISHRDSGGYTF.

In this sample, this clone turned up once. The CDR3 bases are TGTGCCAGCGGCGGCAGGGAGGTAGAGACCCAGTACTTC. As protein: CASGGREVETQYF. The chain couples TRBV28 to TRBJ2-5, with D perhaps TRBD2 (6 bases). The germline CDR1 and CDR2 sequences are MDHEN and SYDVKM. The CDR3 runs 13 residues. V gave up 8 bases and J gave up 4 bases, with 14 bases separating them. Combining the CDR3 with reference TRBV28 and TRBJ2-5 gives the whole variable domain DVKVTQSSRYLVKRTGEKVFLECVQDMDHENMFWYRQDPGLGLRLIYFSYDVKMKEKGDIPEGYSVSREKKERFSLILESASTNQTSMYLCASGGREVETQYFGPGTRLLVL.

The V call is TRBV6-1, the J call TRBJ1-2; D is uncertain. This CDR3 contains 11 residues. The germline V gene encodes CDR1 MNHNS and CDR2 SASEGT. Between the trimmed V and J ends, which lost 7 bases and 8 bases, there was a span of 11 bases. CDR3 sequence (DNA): TGTGCCAGCACCCCCGGGAGGGGCTACACCTTC. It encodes CASTPGRGYTF.